This T cell receptor beta chain was recovered during a study of T cells in Graves' hyperthyroidism and ophthalmopathy. Study conclusions and caveats: Median prediction lead before ophthalmopathy onset was about 6.5 months with the model. Separating ophthalmopathy from stable hyperthyroidism was achieved by a 13 V-J model.

This clonotype was observed a single time. Its specificity is not known. RNA transcripts gave rise to amplified TCR beta CDR3 regions. Carried out on the TCR CDR3, a first-round RT-PCR used the HTBI primer set. TCRdb re-called the multiplex PCR reads through MiXCR, storing one row per CDR3 protein. The sample lists nearly 750,000 distinct CDR3 sequences; about a third were seen once. Stable hyperthyroidism: no ophthalmopathy progression over 18 months of follow-up. Over 9 ml of fresh peripheral blood supplied the PBMCs. This receptor was obtained from a woman aged 40 to 55 with Graves' hyperthyroidism. Sequenced sample: blood.

CDR3 bases: TGCAGTGCTATCAGGGGGACTGGCTACACCTTC. Residues: CSAIRGTGYTF. This chain joins TRBV20-1 and TRBJ1-2, with TRBD1 matching 7 bases. The V gene's germline CDR1 is DFQATT and CDR2 SNEGSKA (reference sequence). This CDR3 region has 11 residues. V was clipped by 4 bases and J by 7 bases; unmatched bases: 3.